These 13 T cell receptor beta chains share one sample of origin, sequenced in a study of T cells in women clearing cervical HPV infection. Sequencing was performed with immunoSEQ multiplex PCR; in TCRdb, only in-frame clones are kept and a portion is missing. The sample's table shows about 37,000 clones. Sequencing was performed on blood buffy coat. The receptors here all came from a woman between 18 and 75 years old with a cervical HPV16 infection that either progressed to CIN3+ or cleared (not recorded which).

The sequenced part of the CDR3 DNA is TGCGCCAGCAGTCAATGCGGGGGCGAGGAGACC. Its protein product is CASSQCGGEET. The whole CDR3 is CASSQCGGEETQYF. The chain joins TRBV23-1 to TRBJ2-5; D possibly corresponds to TRBD2 (7 bases). The DNA ends 3 residues before the CDR3 does, and the rest of the CDR3 is filled in from the germline J gene. TRBV23-1 is recorded as an ORF, its role being uncertain. Trimming took off 1 base at V and 5 bases at J, with 11 bases between the two ends. The CDR3 consists of 14 residues.

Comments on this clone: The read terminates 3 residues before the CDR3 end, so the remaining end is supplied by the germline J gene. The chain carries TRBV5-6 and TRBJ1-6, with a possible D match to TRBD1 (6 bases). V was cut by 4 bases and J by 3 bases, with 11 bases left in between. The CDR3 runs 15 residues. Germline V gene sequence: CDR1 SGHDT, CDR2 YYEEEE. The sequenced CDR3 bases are TGTGCCAGCAGCCTTCGGGACATCTATAATTCACCC. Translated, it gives CASSLRDIYNSP. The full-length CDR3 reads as CASSLRDIYNSPLHF.

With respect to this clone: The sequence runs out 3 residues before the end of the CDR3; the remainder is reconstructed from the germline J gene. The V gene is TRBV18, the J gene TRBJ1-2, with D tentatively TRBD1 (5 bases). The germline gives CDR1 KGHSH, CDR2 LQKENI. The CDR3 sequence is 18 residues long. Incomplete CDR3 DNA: TGTGCCAGCTCACCCCTCGGGACTAGCGGGAGGATCTACAATGAC. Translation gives CASSPLGTSGRIYND. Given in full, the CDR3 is CASSPLGTSGRIYNDYTF.

The CDR3 spells CASSLTGDSPLHF. The CDR3 DNA, read in part, is TGTGCCAGCTCTCTGACAGGGGATTCACCC. The chain links TRBV18 to TRBJ1-6; 8 bases are a match to TRBD1. The CDR3 is cut off 3 residues early in the read; its end comes from the germline J gene. Germline V lookup: CDR1 KGHSH, CDR2 LQKENI. V shed 6 bases and J 8 bases; nucleotides not matched to a gene: 3. CDR3 length equals 13 residues. The full variable domain, in which reference TRBV18 and TRBJ1-6 provide the parts outside the CDR3, is NAGVMQNPRHLVRRRGQEARLRCSPMKGHSHVYWYRQLPEEGLKFMVYLQKENIIDESGMPKERFSAEFPKEGPSILRIQQVVRGDSAAYFCASSLTGDSPLHFGNGTRLTVT.

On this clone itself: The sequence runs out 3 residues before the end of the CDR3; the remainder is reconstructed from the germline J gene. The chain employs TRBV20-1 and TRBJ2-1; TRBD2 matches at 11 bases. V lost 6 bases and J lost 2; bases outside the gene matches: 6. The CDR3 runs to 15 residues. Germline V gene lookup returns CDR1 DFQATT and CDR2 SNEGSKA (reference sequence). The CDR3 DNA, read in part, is TGCAGTGCCGAGGGACTAGCGGTTACCTACAATGAG. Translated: CSAEGLAVTYNE. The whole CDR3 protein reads CSAEGLAVTYNEQFF.

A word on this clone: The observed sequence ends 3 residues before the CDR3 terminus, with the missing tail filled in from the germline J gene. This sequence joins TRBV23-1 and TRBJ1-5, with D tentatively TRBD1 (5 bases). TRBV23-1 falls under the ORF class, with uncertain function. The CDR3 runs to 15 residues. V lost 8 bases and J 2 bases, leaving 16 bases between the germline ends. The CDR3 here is CASPGGASGNQPQHF. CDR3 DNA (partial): TGCGCCAGCCCGGGAGGGGCATCGGGCAATCAGCCC.

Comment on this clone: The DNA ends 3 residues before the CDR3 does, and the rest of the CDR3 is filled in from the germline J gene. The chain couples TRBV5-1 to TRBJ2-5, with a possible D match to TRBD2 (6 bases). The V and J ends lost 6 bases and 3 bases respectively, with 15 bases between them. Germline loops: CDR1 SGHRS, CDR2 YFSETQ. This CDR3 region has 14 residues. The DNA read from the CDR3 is TGCGCCAGCAAATCGGGAGCGGGTAAAGAGACC. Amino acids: CASKSGAGKET. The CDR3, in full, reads CASKSGAGKETQYF.

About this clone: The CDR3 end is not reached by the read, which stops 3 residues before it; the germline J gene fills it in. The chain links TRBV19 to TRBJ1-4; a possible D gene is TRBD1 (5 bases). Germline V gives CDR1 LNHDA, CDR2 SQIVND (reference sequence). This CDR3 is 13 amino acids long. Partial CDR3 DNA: TGTGCCAGTATGGGGCCAATCTACTCACCA. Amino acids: CASMGPIYSP. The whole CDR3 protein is CASMGPIYSPLFF.

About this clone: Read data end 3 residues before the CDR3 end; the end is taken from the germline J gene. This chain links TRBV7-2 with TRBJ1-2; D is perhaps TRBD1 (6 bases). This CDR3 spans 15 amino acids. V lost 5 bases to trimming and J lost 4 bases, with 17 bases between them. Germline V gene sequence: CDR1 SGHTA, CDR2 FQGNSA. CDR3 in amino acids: CASSQTQDSLYGYTF. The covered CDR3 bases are TGTGCCAGCAGCCAAACTCAGGACAGCCTCTATGGC.

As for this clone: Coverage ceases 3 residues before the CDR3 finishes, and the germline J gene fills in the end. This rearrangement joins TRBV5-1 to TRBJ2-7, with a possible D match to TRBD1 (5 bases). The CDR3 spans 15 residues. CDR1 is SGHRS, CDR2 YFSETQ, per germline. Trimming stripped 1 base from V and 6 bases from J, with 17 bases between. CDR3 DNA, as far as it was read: TGCGCCAGCAGCTTGTTCGCAGGGCCCTCCCTCGAG. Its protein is CASSLFAGPSLE. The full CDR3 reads CASSLFAGPSLEQYF. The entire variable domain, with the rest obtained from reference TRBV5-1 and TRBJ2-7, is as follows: KAGVTQTPRYLIKTRGQQVTLSCSPISGHRSVSWYQQTPGQGLQFLFEYFSETQRNKGNFPGRFSGRQFSNSRSEMNVSTLELGDSALYLCASSLFAGPSLEQYFGPGTRLTVT.

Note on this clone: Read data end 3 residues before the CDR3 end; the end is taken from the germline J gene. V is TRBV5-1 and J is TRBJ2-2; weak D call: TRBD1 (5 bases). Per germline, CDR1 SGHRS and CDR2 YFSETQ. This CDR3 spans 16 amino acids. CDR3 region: CASSLRPGSGANVLFF. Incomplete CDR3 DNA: TGCGCCAGCAGCTTGAGACCGGGCTCTGGGGCCAACGTG. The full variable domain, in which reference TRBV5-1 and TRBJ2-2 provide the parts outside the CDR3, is KAGVTQTPRYLIKTRGQQVTLSCSPISGHRSVSWYQQTPGQGLQFLFEYFSETQRNKGNFPGRFSGRQFSNSRSEMNVSTLELGDSALYLCASSLRPGSGANVLFFGEGSRLTVL.

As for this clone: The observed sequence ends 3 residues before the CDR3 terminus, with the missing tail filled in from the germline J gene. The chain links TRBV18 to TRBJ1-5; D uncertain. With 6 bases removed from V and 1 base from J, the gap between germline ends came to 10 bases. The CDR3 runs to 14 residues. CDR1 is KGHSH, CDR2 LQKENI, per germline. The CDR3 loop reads CASSEVPSNQPQHF. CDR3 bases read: TGTGCCAGCTCCGAGGTCCCCAGCAATCAGCCC. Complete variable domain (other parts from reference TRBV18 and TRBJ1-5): NAGVMQNPRHLVRRRGQEARLRCSPMKGHSHVYWYRQLPEEGLKFMVYLQKENIIDESGMPKERFSAEFPKEGPSILRIQQVVRGDSAAYFCASSEVPSNQPQHFGDGTRLSIL.

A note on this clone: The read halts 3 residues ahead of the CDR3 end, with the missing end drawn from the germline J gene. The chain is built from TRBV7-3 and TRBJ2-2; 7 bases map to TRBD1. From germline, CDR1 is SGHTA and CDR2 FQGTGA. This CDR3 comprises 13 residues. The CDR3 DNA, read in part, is TGTGCCAGCAGCCTAAGACAGGGTGAAAAG. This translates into CASSLRQGEK. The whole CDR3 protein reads CASSLRQGEKLFF.